The source of this T cell receptor beta chain is a study of glioma-infiltrating T cells after dendritic cell vaccination. Stated time point: after dendritic cell vaccination, including at tumor progression/relapse. The CDR3 runs 15 residues. Germline CDR1 and CDR2: ENHRY and SYGVKD. The V gene end was trimmed by 2 bases and the J gene end by 2 bases; junction bases not matched to a gene: 5. Assay: immunoSEQ multiplex PCR; the TCRdb copy retains only in-frame clones and omits some. This sample has approximately 110,000 clones, with around 87% found just once. This sequence originates from a human donor with glioblastoma. The chain joins TRBV10-3 to TRBJ1-2; 7 bases fit TRBD1. Sequencing used blood, obtained after dendritic cell vaccination. The CDR3 sequence is CAISEPTGSNYGYTF. CDR3 bases: TGTGCCATCAGTGAGCCGACAGGGTCGAACTATGGCTACACCTTC.